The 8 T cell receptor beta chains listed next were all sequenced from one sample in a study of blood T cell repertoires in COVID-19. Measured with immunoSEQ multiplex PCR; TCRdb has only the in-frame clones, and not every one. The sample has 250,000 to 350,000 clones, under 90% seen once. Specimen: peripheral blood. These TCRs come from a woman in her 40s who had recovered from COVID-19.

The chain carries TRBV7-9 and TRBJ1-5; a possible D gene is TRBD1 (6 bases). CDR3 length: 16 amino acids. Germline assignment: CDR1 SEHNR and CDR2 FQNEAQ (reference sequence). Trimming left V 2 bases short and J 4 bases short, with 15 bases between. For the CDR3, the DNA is TGTGCCAGCAGCTTATATAGGGGGGGCAGTAATCAGCCCCAGCATTTT. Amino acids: CASSLYRGGSNQPQHF.

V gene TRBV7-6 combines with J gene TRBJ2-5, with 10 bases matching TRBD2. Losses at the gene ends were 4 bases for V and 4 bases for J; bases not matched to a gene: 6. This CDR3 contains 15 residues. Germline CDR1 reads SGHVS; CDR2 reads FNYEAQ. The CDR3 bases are TGTGCCAGCAGCTACGCCGGGACTAGCGCAGAGACCCAGTACTTC. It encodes CASSYAGTSAETQYF. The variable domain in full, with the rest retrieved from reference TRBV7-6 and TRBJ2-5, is GAGVSQSPRYKVTKRGQDVALRCDPISGHVSLYWYRQALGQGPEFLTYFNYEAQQDKSGLPNDRFSAERPEGSISTLTIQRTEQRDSAMYRCASSYAGTSAETQYFGPGTRLLVL.

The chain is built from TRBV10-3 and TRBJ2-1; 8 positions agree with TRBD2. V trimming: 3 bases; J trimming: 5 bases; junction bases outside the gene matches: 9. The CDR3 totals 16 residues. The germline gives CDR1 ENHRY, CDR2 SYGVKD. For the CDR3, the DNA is TGTGCCATCAGTGAATTAACTAGCGGAGAAGACAATGAGCAGTTCTTC. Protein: CAISELTSGEDNEQFF.

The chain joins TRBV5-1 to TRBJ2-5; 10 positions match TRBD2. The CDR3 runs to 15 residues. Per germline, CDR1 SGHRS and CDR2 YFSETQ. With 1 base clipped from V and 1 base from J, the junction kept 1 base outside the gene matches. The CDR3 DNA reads TGCGCCAGCAGCTTGACTAGCGGGGTCCAAGAGACCCAGTACTTC. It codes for CASSLTSGVQETQYF. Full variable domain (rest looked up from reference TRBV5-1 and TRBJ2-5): KAGVTQTPRYLIKTRGQQVTLSCSPISGHRSVSWYQQTPGQGLQFLFEYFSETQRNKGNFPGRFSGRQFSNSRSEMNVSTLELGDSALYLCASSLTSGVQETQYFGPGTRLLVL.

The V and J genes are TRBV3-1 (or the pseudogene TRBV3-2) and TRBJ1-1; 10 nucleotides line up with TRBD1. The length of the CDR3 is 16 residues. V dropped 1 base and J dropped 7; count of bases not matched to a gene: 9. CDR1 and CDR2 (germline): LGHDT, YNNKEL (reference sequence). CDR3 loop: CASSQGPDRGNVEAFF. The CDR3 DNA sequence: TGTGCCAGCAGCCAAGGCCCGGACAGGGGGAACGTTGAAGCTTTCTTT.

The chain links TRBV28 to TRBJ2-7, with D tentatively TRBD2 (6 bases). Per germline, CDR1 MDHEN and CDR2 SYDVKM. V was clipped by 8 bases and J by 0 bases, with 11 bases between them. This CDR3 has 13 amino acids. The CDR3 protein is CASFGGNSYEQYF. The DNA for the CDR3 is TGTGCCAGCTTTGGGGGGAACTCCTACGAGCAGTACTTC.

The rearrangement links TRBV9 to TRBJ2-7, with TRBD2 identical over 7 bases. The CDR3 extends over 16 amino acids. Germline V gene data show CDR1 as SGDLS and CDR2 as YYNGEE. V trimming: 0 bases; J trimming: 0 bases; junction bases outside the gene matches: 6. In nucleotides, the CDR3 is TGTGCCAGCAGCGTAGGAACTAGCGCGAGCTCCTACGAGCAGTACTTC. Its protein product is CASSVGTSASSYEQYF.

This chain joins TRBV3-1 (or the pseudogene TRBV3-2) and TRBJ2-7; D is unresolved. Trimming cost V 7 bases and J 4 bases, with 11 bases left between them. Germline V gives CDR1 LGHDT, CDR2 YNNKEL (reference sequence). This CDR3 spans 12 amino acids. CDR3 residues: CASTPNGYEQYF. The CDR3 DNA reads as TGTGCCAGCACCCCCAACGGTTACGAGCAGTACTTC.